A single sample gave rise to the 18 T cell receptor beta chains below, sequenced in a study of early T cells in non-severe SARS-CoV-2 infection (dated by TCRdb to about 2021). The library was made by 5' RACE. TCRdb shows the sequencer as NextSeq 500. Starting from the raw public reads, TCRdb applied fastp trimming at Q25, assembled clones with MiXCR and retained in-frame beta chains. Each entry merges the rows of one CDR3 protein and shows their most common DNA and genes. Recorded for this sample are over 75,000 distinct CDR3 sequences; 15% of them occurred a single time. The top ten clones comprise less than 7% of the sample. Sequencing input: whole blood. The receptors stem from an adult who was a healthcare worker with PCR-confirmed SARS-CoV-2 infection or an uninfected control (not recorded which).

This chain joins TRBV24-1 and TRBJ2-5; possibly TRBD1 for D (6 bases). The V gene lost 3 bases and the J gene lost 0 bases, with 10 bases spanning the gap. CDR3 length: 15 residues. The germline V gene encodes CDR1 KGHDR and CDR2 SFDVKD. Here the CDR3 DNA reads TGTGCCACCAGTGATCGAACAGGGTACCAAGAGACCCAGTACTTC. It specifies CATSDRTGYQETQYF.

This clonotype has a count of ten or more. The chain carries TRBV5-1 and TRBJ2-3; D is undetermined. The V gene's germline CDR1 is SGHRS and CDR2 YFSETQ. Deletions cut 2 bases from V and 4 bases from J, with 14 bases between. The CDR3 consists of 15 residues. CDR3 residues: CASSFDVTLADTQYF. The CDR3 region has the DNA TGCGCCAGCAGCTTCGACGTGACCTTGGCAGATACGCAGTATTTT.

This clonotype was recorded a few times. The V gene is TRBV29-1, the J gene TRBJ1-3; 7 nucleotides match TRBD1. There are 14 residues in the CDR3. Germline assignment: CDR1 SQVTM and CDR2 ANQGSEA. Trimming took 4 bases from V and 3 from J; bases not matched to a gene: 6. The CDR3 bases are TGCAGCGTTGGAGAGGGGGCGAGTGGAAACACCATATATTTT. It codes for CSVGEGASGNTIYF.

The chain recombines TRBV18 with TRBJ1-4, with D maybe TRBD1 (5 bases). V was shortened by 4 bases and J by 7 bases, with 13 bases between the two germline ends. The CDR3 is made up of 14 amino acids. Germline V gene sequence: CDR1 KGHSH, CDR2 LQKENI. The CDR3 DNA sequence: TGTGCCAGCTCACAGCGTTCGGACATTGAAAAACTGTTTTTT. Encoded protein: CASSQRSDIEKLFF.

This clonotype came up many times. The rearrangement uses TRBV5-6 and TRBJ2-7, with D possibly matching TRBD2 (6 bases). Trimming cost V 4 bases and J 2 bases, with 10 bases left between them. The CDR3 loop spans 13 amino acids. Germline V CDR1 and CDR2: SGHDT, YYEEEE. The CDR3 nucleotides read TGTGCCAGCAGCGGCGGGGCTGCCTACGAGCAGTACTTC. As protein: CASSGGAAYEQYF.

The chain carries TRBV27 and TRBJ2-1; D is perhaps TRBD1 (6 bases). The CDR3 length is 15 residues. Germline CDR1 and CDR2: MNHEY and SMNVEV (reference sequence). V lost 8 bases to trimming and J lost 2 bases, with 16 bases between them. CDR3 DNA: TGTGCCAGCGGTGAATACAGGGACACCTACAATGAGCAGTTCTTC. This gives the protein CASGEYRDTYNEQFF.

This clonotype has more than one count but fewer than ten. The chain combines TRBV20-1 with TRBJ2-1; 7 bases are shared with TRBD2. Germline lookup yields CDR1 DFQATT and CDR2 SNEGSKA (reference sequence). The CDR3 runs 17 residues. V lost 6 bases and J lost 8; bases outside the gene matches: 22. For the CDR3, the DNA is TGCAGTGCCTCATCGGCCCTCGCTAGCGGATTGCACCATGAGCAGTTCTTC. This encodes CSASSALASGLHHEQFF.

This clonotype was seen repeatedly, ten times or more. The CDR3 spells CASRDRGGQETQYF. The CDR3 DNA reads TGTGCCAGCAGGGACCGAGGTGGGCAAGAGACCCAGTACTTC. The V gene is TRBV12-3 or TRBV12-4, the J gene TRBJ2-5; D is unclear. Trimming took off 6 bases at V and 2 bases at J, with 13 bases between the two ends. The CDR3 contains 14 residues.

The gene calls are TRBV18 and TRBJ1-2; a weak D match, TRBD1 (5 bases). V was trimmed by 1 base and J by 8 bases, leaving 14 bases between them. The CDR3 has 14 residues. Germline V gene lookup returns CDR1 KGHSH and CDR2 LQKENI. CDR3 sequence: CASSPRARERGYTF. CDR3 in DNA: TGTGCCAGCTCACCACGTGCCAGGGAGAGGGGCTACACCTTC.

A few counts support this clonotype. This sequence joins TRBV20-1 and TRBJ2-7; D is unresolved. There are 11 residues in the CDR3. V lost 3 bases to trimming and J lost 1 base, with 4 bases between them. Germline V CDR1 and CDR2: DFQATT, SNEGSKA (reference sequence). The CDR3 protein is CSASESYEQYF. CDR3 DNA: TGCAGTGCTAGCGAGTCCTACGAGCAGTACTTC.

The chain recombines TRBV10-2 with TRBJ2-7, with D possibly matching TRBD1 (7 bases). Trimming pared 7 bases from V and 4 bases from J, leaving 20 bases between. This CDR3 is built from 15 residues. In germline, CDR1 is WSHSY, CDR2 SAAADI. CDR3 nucleotides: TGCGCCAGCACCTCAGGGGGGACGGTCCTATACGAGCAGTACTTC. It codes for CASTSGGTVLYEQYF.

This clonotype came up a few times. This rearrangement joins TRBV7-2 to TRBJ2-3, with D perhaps TRBD2 (6 bases). The germline CDR1 and CDR2 sequences are SGHTA and FQGNSA. Deletions cut 6 bases from V and 0 bases from J, with 7 bases between. The CDR3 has 13 amino acids. CDR3 bases: TGTGCCAGCAGACGGGGGAGCACAGATACGCAGTATTTT. This gives the protein CASRRGSTDTQYF.

The chain joins TRBV29-1 to TRBJ2-1; D perhaps matches TRBD2 (5 bases). V lost 1 base and J 1 base, leaving 14 bases between the germline ends. There are 16 residues in the CDR3. The V gene's germline CDR1 is SQVTM and CDR2 ANQGSEA. Written as DNA, the CDR3 is TGCAGCGTTGAAGTGCCCAAAAGCGGTTCCTACAATGAGCAGTTCTTC. Amino acids: CSVEVPKSGSYNEQFF.

This clonotype was recorded a few times. This rearrangement joins TRBV20-1 to TRBJ1-4, with no clear D. The CDR3 has 13 amino acids. V was cut by 5 bases and J by 0 bases, with 7 bases left in between. Looked up from germline, CDR1 is DFQATT and CDR2 is SNEGSKA (reference sequence). CDR3 in amino acids: CSALSTTNEKLFF. For the CDR3, the DNA is TGCAGTGCTTTGAGTACAACTAATGAAAAACTGTTTTTT.

This clonotype is classed as medium-sized. This chain joins TRBV10-2 and TRBJ2-7; TRBD2 is a possible D gene (6 bases). The CDR3 totals 12 residues. V lost 5 bases and J 3 bases, leaving 8 bases between the germline ends. Germline V CDR1 and CDR2: WSHSY, SAAADI. For the CDR3, the DNA is TGCGCCAGCAGTAGACTAGGCTACGAGCAGTACTTC. Translating gives CASSRLGYEQYF.

The chain joins TRBV28 to TRBJ2-7; no definite D call. The CDR3 sequence is 11 residues long. The V gene's germline CDR1 is MDHEN and CDR2 SYDVKM. Trimming removed 6 bases from V and 3 bases from J, with 6 bases in between. DNA of the CDR3: TGTGCCAGCAGCACAGACTACGAGCAGTACTTC. Translated: CASSTDYEQYF.

The table lists this clonotype with a few counts. V gene TRBV20-1 combines with J gene TRBJ2-7; no reliable D call. V was shortened by 0 bases and J by 5 bases, with 8 bases between the two germline ends. The CDR3 is 12 amino acids. The V gene's germline CDR1 is DFQATT and CDR2 SNEGSKA (reference sequence). CDR3 residues: CSARDFSHEQYF. CDR3 sequence (DNA): TGCAGTGCTAGAGATTTTTCGCACGAGCAGTACTTC.

In its sample, this clonotype was seen many times. This chain connects TRBV2 to TRBJ2-1; D is uncertain. CDR3 size: 15 residues. Germline V gene sequence: CDR1 SNHLY, CDR2 FYNNEI. V was trimmed by 2 bases and J by 0 bases, leaving 8 bases between them. The CDR3 spells CASSEPFPSYNEQFF. The DNA of the CDR3 is TGTGCCAGCAGTGAACCGTTTCCCTCCTACAATGAGCAGTTCTTC.